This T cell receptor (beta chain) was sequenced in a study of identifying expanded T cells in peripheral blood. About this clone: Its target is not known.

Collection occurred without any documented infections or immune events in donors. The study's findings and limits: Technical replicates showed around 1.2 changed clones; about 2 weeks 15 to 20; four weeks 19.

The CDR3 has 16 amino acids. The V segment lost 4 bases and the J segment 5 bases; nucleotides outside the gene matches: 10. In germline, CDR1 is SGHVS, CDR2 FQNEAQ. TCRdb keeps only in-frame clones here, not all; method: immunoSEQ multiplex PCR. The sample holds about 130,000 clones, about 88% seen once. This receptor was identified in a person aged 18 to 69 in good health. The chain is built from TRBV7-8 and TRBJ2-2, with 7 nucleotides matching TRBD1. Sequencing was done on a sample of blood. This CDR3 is CASSSPGTDITGELFF. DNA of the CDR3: TGTGCCAGCAGCTCACCCGGGACAGATATTACCGGGGAGCTGTTTTTT.